The entry below gives a single T cell receptor (beta chain) sequence along with its context. The table came from immunoSEQ multiplex PCR; TCRdb's copy has only in-frame clones and leaves some out. The sample lists 80,000 to 100,000 clones, roughly 88% occurring once. The data stem from a study of blood T cell repertoires in COVID-19. Unmatched junction bases numbered 5, after V lost 5 bases and J lost 4 bases. The CDR3 extends over 14 amino acids. Looked up from germline, CDR1 is MNHNY and CDR2 is SVGAGI (reference sequence). The TCR comes from a middle-aged man with COVID-19, enrolled during active disease. The V and J genes are TRBV6-6 and TRBJ1-2; TRBD1 matches 9 bases. The sequencing input was peripheral blood. The CDR3 reads CASSEGTGSYGYTF. CDR3 coding DNA: TGTGCCAGCAGTGAGGGGACAGGGAGCTATGGCTACACCTTC.